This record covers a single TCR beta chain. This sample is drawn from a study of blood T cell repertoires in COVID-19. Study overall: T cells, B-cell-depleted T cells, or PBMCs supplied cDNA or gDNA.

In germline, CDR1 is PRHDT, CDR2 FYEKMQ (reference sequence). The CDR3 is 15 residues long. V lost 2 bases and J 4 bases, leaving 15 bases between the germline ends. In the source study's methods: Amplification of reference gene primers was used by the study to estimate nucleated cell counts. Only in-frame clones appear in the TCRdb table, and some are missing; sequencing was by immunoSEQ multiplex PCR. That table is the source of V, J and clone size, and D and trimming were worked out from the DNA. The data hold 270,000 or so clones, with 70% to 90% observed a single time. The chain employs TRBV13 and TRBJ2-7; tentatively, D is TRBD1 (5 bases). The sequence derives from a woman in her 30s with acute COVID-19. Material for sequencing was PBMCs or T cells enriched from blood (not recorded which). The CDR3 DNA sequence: TGTGCCAGCAGCTTAATGCAGGGTGAGAGATACGAGCAGTACTTC. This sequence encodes CASSLMQGERYEQYF.